The 18 T cell receptor beta chains given below trace back to one sample, sequenced in a study of T-cell memory formation after mild COVID-19. TCRdb processed the 5' RACE reads anew with MiXCR; each CDR3 protein has one entry. The table records about 270,000 distinct CDR3 sequences, roughly 15% of them present only once. Sequenced sample: PBMCs or a T cell subset sorted from them (not recorded which). The receptor source for this set is an adult woman who had mild COVID-19 (a few samples of this study predate the infection). Cell type and time point are not known.

This clonotype was counted at least ten times. CDR3 bases: TGCGCCAGCAGCTTGGCGGGACAGGGAGGAGTAGATGAGCAGTTCTTC. Translating it yields CASSLAGQGGVDEQFF. This sequence joins TRBV5-1 and TRBJ2-1; TRBD1 aligns across 9 bases. The germline CDR1 and CDR2 sequences are SGHRS and YFSETQ. V was pared by 0 bases and J by 8 bases, with 9 bases of the junction left unmatched. This CDR3 has 16 amino acids. Full variable domain (rest looked up from reference TRBV5-1 and TRBJ2-1): KAGVTQTPRYLIKTRGQQVTLSCSPISGHRSVSWYQQTPGQGLQFLFEYFSETQRNKGNFPGRFSGRQFSNSRSEMNVSTLELGDSALYLCASSLAGQGGVDEQFFGPGTRLTVL.

V and J are TRBV9 and TRBJ2-5; TRBD1 agrees at 7 bases. This CDR3 is built from 15 residues. V lost 4 bases to trimming and J lost 4 bases; unmatched junction nucleotides: 10. Germline CDR1 is SGDLS and CDR2 is YYNGEE. CDR3 loop: CASSSHEGAGETQYF. In DNA, the CDR3 is TGTGCCAGCAGCTCTCACGAGGGGGCTGGAGAGACCCAGTACTTC.

A few counts support this clonotype. The chain joins TRBV5-6 to TRBJ1-2; 12 bases are shared with TRBD1. Trimming cost V 4 bases and J 13 bases; bases outside gene matches: 11. There are 14 residues in the CDR3. Germline loops: CDR1 SGHDT, CDR2 YYEEEE. CDR3 amino acids: CASSRNRDRGPPTF. The CDR3 DNA is TGTGCCAGCAGCAGAAACCGGGACAGGGGGCCCCCCACCTTC.

The table lists this clonotype with a few counts. V and J are TRBV21-1 and TRBJ2-5; the table's D call, TRBD2, was not checked against the DNA. TRBV21-1 is a listed pseudogene. This CDR3 has 17 residues. This CDR3 reads CASSRTTSGRAGETQYF. CDR3 DNA sequence: TGTGCCAGCAGCAGAACGACTAGCGGGAGGGCCGGGGAGACCCAGTACTTC.

This clonotype was counted a few times. The gene calls are TRBV20-1 and TRBJ2-5, with 7 bases that match TRBD1. Losses at the gene ends were 3 bases for V and 6 bases for J; bases not matched to a gene: 16. The CDR3 has 16 amino acids. CDR1 and CDR2 (germline): DFQATT, SNEGSKA (reference sequence). CDR3 sequence reads: CSARKPGQYSIKTQYF. In nucleotides, the CDR3 is TGCAGTGCTAGGAAACCGGGACAGTACTCAATCAAGACCCAGTACTTC.

This clonotype has more than one count but fewer than ten. The gene calls are TRBV5-1 and TRBJ2-7; no firm D call. The germline V gene encodes CDR1 SGHRS and CDR2 YFSETQ. V was cut by 1 base and J by 0 bases, with 8 bases left in between. This CDR3 is built from 14 residues. This CDR3 reads CASSLYPTSYEQYF. For the CDR3, the DNA is TGCGCCAGCAGCTTGTACCCTACCTCCTACGAGCAGTACTTC.

The V gene is TRBV6-2 or TRBV6-3, the J gene TRBJ2-1, with a weak D call TRBD2 (5 bases). Germline CDR1 is MNHEY and CDR2 is SVGEGT. V was shortened by 7 bases and J by 6 bases, with 19 bases between the two germline ends. The CDR3 contains 15 residues. The CDR3 sequence: CASIASGRTGNEQFF. In DNA, the CDR3 is TGTGCCAGCATAGCGAGCGGAAGGACGGGCAATGAGCAGTTCTTC.

This chain uses TRBV18 with TRBJ2-7; 7 nucleotides agree with TRBD1. The CDR3 is 15 residues long. CDR1 and CDR2 from the germline V gene are KGHSH and LQKENI. The junction had 12 bases not matched to a gene; V was cut back by 3 bases and J by 7 bases. The CDR3: CASSPGTALRKEQYF. The CDR3 bases are TGTGCCAGCTCACCCGGGACAGCCTTACGAAAGGAGCAGTACTTC.

This clonotype was observed at least ten times. The chain recombines TRBV5-1 with TRBJ1-6; TRBD1 matches at 8 bases. Looked up from germline, CDR1 is SGHRS and CDR2 is YFSETQ. The CDR3 is 15 amino acids. The V gene end was trimmed by 4 bases and the J gene end by 10 bases; junction bases not matched to a gene: 10. CDR3 in amino acids: CASSGSRTGSSPLHF. CDR3 nucleotides: TGCGCCAGCAGCGGCTCTAGGACAGGGTCATCACCCCTCCACTTT. Full variable domain (remainder filled in from reference TRBV5-1 and TRBJ1-6): KAGVTQTPRYLIKTRGQQVTLSCSPISGHRSVSWYQQTPGQGLQFLFEYFSETQRNKGNFPGRFSGRQFSNSRSEMNVSTLELGDSALYLCASSGSRTGSSPLHFGNGTRLTVT.

The chain joins TRBV12-3 or TRBV12-4 to TRBJ2-7; D might be TRBD2 (6 bases). The CDR3 extends over 17 amino acids. Trimming stripped 6 bases from V and 1 base from J, with 22 bases between. The CDR3 loop reads CASSLFNWLGGSYEQYF. The DNA of the CDR3 is TGTGCCAGCAGCCTCTTCAACTGGCTGGGAGGTTCCTACGAGCAGTACTTC.

This clonotype showed up just a few times. This chain connects TRBV3-1 to TRBJ2-1; D is possibly TRBD1 or TRBD2 (6 bases each). Trimming left V 1 base short and J 6 bases short, with 16 bases between. The CDR3 contains 16 residues. Germline CDR1 LGHDT, CDR2 YNNKEL (reference sequence). DNA of the CDR3: TGTGCCAGCAGCCAAGGGATGGGGGGCGCCCTCAATGAGCAGTTCTTC. Its protein is CASSQGMGGALNEQFF.

This chain links TRBV7-2 with TRBJ2-3, with D tentatively TRBD2 (5 bases). Per germline, CDR1 SGHTA and CDR2 FQGNSA. V gave up 0 bases and J gave up 3 bases, with 10 bases separating them. The CDR3 runs to 15 residues. CDR3 DNA: TGTGCCAGCAGCTTAGCGGGAGTTGTAACAGATACGCAGTATTTT. It specifies CASSLAGVVTDTQYF.

CDR3 coding DNA: TGTGCCAGCAGTTTCGGGGGAAGGAGCACTGAAGCTTTCTTT. It yields the protein CASSFGGRSTEAFF. The V and J genes are TRBV12-3 or TRBV12-4 and TRBJ1-1; D might be TRBD1 (5 bases). The CDR3 runs to 14 residues. V lost 3 bases and J lost 4, with 12 bases in between.

There are a few counts of this clonotype. The chain links TRBV9 to TRBJ2-1; TRBD2 matches 15 bases. V dropped 3 bases and J dropped 9; count of bases not matched to a gene: 22. CDR1 and CDR2 from the germline V gene are SGDLS and YYNGEE. CDR3 length: 21 residues. Written as DNA, the CDR3 is TGTGCCAGCAGCGCACAAAACCCCGGACTAGCGGGGGGGCTTGTCATCGGTGAGCAGTTCTTC. Amino acid sequence: CASSAQNPGLAGGLVIGEQFF. Full variable domain (missing parts from reference TRBV9 and TRBJ2-1): DSGVTQTPKHLITATGQRVTLRCSPRSGDLSVYWYQQSLDQGLQFLIQYYNGEERAKGNILERFSAQQFPDLHSELNLSSLELGDSALYFCASSAQNPGLAGGLVIGEQFFGPGTRLTVL.

V is TRBV5-1 and J is TRBJ1-4, with a possible D match to TRBD1 (5 bases). This CDR3 is built from 12 residues. V lost 5 bases and J 6 bases, leaving 8 bases between the germline ends. Germline CDR1 SGHRS, CDR2 YFSETQ. CDR3 region: CASRDIDEKLFF. In DNA form, the CDR3 reads TGCGCCAGCAGGGACATCGATGAAAAACTGTTTTTT. Full variable domain (missing parts from reference TRBV5-1 and TRBJ1-4): KAGVTQTPRYLIKTRGQQVTLSCSPISGHRSVSWYQQTPGQGLQFLFEYFSETQRNKGNFPGRFSGRQFSNSRSEMNVSTLELGDSALYLCASRDIDEKLFFGSGTQLSVL.

This clonotype has only a few counts. One junction end disagrees with the germline gene, perhaps due to a read error. The V call is TRBV12-3 or TRBV12-4, the J call TRBJ1-2, with D hard to call. This CDR3 is built from 13 residues. CDR3 sequence (DNA): TGTGCCAGCAGTTTGTCCGAGGTTGGTCAGGTCACTTTC. Encoded protein: CASSLSEVGQVTF.

This clonotype turned up a few times. The chain uses TRBV9 and TRBJ1-3, with a possible D match to TRBD1 (6 bases). The germline CDR1 and CDR2 sequences are SGDLS and YYNGEE. The CDR3 runs 16 residues. Between the trimmed V and J ends, which lost 4 bases and 0 bases, there was a span of 14 bases. CDR3 residues: CASSNRGAGSGNTIYF. In DNA form, the CDR3 reads TGTGCCAGCAGCAACCGGGGGGCCGGCTCTGGAAACACCATATATTTT.

The chain links TRBV18 to TRBJ1-1; no firm D call. The CDR3 sequence is 15 residues long. Trimming took off 3 bases at V and 0 bases at J, with 11 bases between the two ends. The V gene's germline CDR1 is KGHSH and CDR2 LQKENI. CDR3 DNA: TGTGCCAGCTCACCCGCAGCCGACATGAACACTGAAGCTTTCTTT. Its protein is CASSPAADMNTEAFF.